Listed below are T cell receptor beta chains from one sample, sequenced in a study of CD8+ T cells in alopecia areata. The assay was immunoSEQ multiplex PCR, and TCRdb's table has in-frame clones only and misses some. The profile shows about 90,000 clones, roughly 45% of them singletons. The material was CD8+ T cells sorted from blood, obtained at week 24, from a patient treated with tofacitinib. Receptors were obtained from a human donor with alopecia areata. CDR3s leave out the opening cysteine and the closing phenylalanine or tryptophan.

TRBV5-1	TRBJ1-1	12	ASSLYPEDTEAF
TRBV7-9	TRBJ2-7	11	ASSVAGFHEQY
TRBV15	TRBJ2-2	11	ATSETSGGELF
TRBV11-2	TRBJ2-5	12	ASSQGDSEETQY
TRBV13	TRBJ2-5	14	ASSSNRGISRETQY
TRBV11-2	TRBJ1-2	12	ASSLAPGIEGYT
TRBV7-6	TRBJ2-7	13	ASSPGLAGAYEQY
TRBV29-1	TRBJ2-1	11	SVVTSGSYEQF
TRBV27	TRBJ2-1	13	ASSLGLAEYNEQF
TRBV19	TRBJ2-4	17	ASTPGLTVSSLDLNIQY
TRBV30	TRBJ1-2	13	AWSPFPVGPYGYT
TRBV7-9	TRBJ2-2	12	ASSLTNMPGELF
TRBV29-1	TRBJ2-7	11	SVGPQGKGEQY
TRBV29-1	TRBJ2-5	13	SVFSLKRGQETQY
TRBV7-3	TRBJ2-1	13	ASSLTSSSGNEQF
TRBV21-1	TRBJ2-1	13	ASTSDRDMYNEQF
TRBV4-1	TRBJ1-1	12	ASSQGSGNTEAF
TRBV9	TRBJ1-5	12	ASSIGTGDQPQH
TRBV19	TRBJ2-2	9	ASSMAGELF
TRBV11-3	TRBJ1-4	14	ASSARDRGTNEKLF
TRBV4-1	TRBJ2-5	13	ASSPRDIALETQY
TRBV7-9	TRBJ2-1	17	ASSLVDHRGKHSYNEQF
TRBV15	TRBJ2-7	12	ATSKSRGLYEQY
TRBV7-9	TRBJ2-4	11	ASSRLGENIQY
TRBV29-1	TRBJ2-7	13	SVEGRTGSSYEQY
TRBV27	TRBJ1-1	12	ASSLSGGAGEAF